This T cell receptor beta chain was retrieved from a study of blood T cell repertoires in COVID-19. Study-level background: From T cells, B-cell-depleted T cells, or PBMCs came the material, which was cDNA or gDNA.

This clone was seen only once. Sequenced by immunoSEQ multiplex PCR; TCRdb stores in-frame clones only, minus some. The sample consists of about 65,000 clones, 90% to 95% of them appearing once. Between the trimmed V and J ends, which lost 3 bases and 6 bases, there was a span of 7 bases. Germline lookup yields CDR1 SGHRS and CDR2 YFSETQ. The CDR3 sequence is 12 residues long. The clonotype comes from a man aged 70-80 years with active COVID-19. The sample consisted of peripheral blood. V is TRBV5-1 and J is TRBJ2-1, with a tentative D call TRBD1 (5 bases). The CDR3, as DNA: TGCGCCAGCAGCTGGCAGGGCAATGAGCAGTTCTTC. Its translation: CASSWQGNEQFF.